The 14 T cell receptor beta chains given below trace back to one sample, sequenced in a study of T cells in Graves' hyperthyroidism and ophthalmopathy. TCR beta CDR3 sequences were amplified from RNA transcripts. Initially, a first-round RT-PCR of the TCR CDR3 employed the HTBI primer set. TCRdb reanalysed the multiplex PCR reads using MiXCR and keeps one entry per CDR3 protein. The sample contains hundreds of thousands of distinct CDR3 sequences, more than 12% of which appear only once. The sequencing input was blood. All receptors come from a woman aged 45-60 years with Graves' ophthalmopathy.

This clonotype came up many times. DNA of the CDR3: TGCAGTGCTTCGGCCGTCTCTGGGGCCAACGTCCTGACTTTC. Amino acid sequence: CSASAVSGANVLTF. V is TRBV20-1 and J is TRBJ2-6, with D hard to call. CDR1 and CDR2 from the germline V gene are DFQATT and SNEGSKA (reference sequence). With 5 bases removed from V and 0 bases from J, the gap between germline ends came to 8 bases. The CDR3 is 14 residues long.

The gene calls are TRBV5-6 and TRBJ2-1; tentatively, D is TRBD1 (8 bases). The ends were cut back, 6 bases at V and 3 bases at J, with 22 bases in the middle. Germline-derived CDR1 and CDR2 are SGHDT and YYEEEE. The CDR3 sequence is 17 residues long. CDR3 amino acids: CASIDRGPGLLYNEQFF. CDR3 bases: TGTGCCAGCATCGACAGGGGTCCGGGACTACTCTACAATGAGCAGTTCTTC.

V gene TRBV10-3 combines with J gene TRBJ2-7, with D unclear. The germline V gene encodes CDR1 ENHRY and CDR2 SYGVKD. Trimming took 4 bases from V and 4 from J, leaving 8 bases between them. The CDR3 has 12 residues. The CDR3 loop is CAISGSSYEQYF. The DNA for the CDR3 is TGTGCCATCAGTGGGTCATCATACGAGCAGTACTTC.

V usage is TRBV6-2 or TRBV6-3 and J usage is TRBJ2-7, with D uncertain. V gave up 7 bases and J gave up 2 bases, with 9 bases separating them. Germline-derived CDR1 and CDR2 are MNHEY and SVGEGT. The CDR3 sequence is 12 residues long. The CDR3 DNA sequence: TGTGCCAGCATAGATGGCCCCTACGAGCAGTACTTC. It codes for CASIDGPYEQYF.

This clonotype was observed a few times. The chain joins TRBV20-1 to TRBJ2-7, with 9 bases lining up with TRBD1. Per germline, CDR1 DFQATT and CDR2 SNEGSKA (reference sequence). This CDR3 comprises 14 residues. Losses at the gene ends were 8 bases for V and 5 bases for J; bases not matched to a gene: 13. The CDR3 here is CSSRPTGGFDEQYF. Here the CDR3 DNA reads TGCAGTTCGAGGCCCACAGGGGGCTTCGACGAGCAGTACTTC.

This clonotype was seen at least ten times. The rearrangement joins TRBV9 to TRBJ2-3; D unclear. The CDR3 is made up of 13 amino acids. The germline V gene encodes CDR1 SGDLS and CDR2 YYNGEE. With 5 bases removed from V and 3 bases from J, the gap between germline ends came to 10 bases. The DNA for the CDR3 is TGTGCCAGCAGTTTTAGCAGGACAGATACGCAGTATTTT. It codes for CASSFSRTDTQYF.

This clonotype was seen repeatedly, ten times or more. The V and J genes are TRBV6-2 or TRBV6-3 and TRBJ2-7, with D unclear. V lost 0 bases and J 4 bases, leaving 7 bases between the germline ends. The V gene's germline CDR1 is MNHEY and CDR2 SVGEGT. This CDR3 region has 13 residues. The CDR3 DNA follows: TGTGCCAGCAGTTACTCCCTGGTTTACGAGCAGTACTTC. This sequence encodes CASSYSLVYEQYF.

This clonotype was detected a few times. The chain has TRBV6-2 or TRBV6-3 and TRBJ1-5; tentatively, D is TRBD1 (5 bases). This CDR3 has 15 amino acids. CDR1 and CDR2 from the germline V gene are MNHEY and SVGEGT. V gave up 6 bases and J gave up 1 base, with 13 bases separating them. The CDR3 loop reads CASSWDGRSNQPQHF. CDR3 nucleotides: TGTGCCAGCAGCTGGGACGGAAGAAGCAATCAGCCCCAGCATTTT.

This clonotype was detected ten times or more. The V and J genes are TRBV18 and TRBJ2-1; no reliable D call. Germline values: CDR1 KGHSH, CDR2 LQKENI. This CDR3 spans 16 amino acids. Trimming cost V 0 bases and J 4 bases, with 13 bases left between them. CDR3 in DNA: TGTGCCAGCTCACCACCGCAGGCGCCCAGTTACAATGAGCAGTTCTTC. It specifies CASSPPQAPSYNEQFF.

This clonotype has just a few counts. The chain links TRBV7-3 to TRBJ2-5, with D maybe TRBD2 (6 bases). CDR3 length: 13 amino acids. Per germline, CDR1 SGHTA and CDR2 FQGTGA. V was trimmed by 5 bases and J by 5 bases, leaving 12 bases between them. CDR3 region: CASSRTNRETQYF. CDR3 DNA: TGTGCCAGCAGCCGGACTAACAGGGAGACCCAGTACTTC.

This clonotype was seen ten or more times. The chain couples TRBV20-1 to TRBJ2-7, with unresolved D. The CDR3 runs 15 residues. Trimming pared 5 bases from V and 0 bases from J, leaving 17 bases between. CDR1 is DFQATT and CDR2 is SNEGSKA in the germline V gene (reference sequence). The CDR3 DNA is TGCAGTGCTTCCCGACTGCAAACAAGCTCCTACGAGCAGTACTTC. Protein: CSASRLQTSSYEQYF.

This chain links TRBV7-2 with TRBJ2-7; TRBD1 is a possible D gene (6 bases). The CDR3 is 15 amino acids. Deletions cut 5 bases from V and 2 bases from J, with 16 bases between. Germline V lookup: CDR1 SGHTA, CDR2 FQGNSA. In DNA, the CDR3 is TGTGCCAGCAGCAAAAGACAGGTACTTACCTACGAGCAGTACTTC. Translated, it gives CASSKRQVLTYEQYF.

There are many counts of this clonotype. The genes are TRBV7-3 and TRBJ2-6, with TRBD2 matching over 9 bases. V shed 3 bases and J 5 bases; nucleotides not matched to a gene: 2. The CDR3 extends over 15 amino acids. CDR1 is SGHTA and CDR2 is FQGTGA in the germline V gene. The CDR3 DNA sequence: TGTGCCAGCAGCTTGGCTAGCGGGAGGGCCAACGTCCTGACTTTC. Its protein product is CASSLASGRANVLTF.

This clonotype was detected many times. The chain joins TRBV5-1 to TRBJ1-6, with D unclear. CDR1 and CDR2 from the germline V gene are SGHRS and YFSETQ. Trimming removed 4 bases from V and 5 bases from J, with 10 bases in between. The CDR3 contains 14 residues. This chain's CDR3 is CASSPNGDNSPLHF. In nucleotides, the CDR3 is TGCGCCAGCAGCCCCAACGGCGATAATTCACCCCTCCACTTT.